This T cell receptor (beta chain) comes out of a study of early T cells in non-severe SARS-CoV-2 infection. Study-level information: Bulk RNA taken from unsorted whole blood was sequenced, leaving chains unpaired.

V trimming: 4 bases; J trimming: 4 bases; junction bases outside the gene matches: 9. CDR1 and CDR2 (germline): SGHAT, FQNNGV. The CDR3 is made up of 16 amino acids. At least ten counts were recorded for this clonotype. Molecules of cDNA were individually given unique molecular identifiers that were attached to them. From the 5' RACE reads, TCRdb called clonotypes with MiXCR, one entry per CDR3 protein. The table has tens of thousands of distinct CDR3 sequences, less than 9.5% seen once. The sequence was obtained from an adult who was a healthcare worker with PCR-confirmed SARS-CoV-2 infection or an uninfected control (not recorded which). The sequenced material came from whole blood. The chain recombines TRBV11-2 with TRBJ2-2, with 7 bases identical to TRBD2. CDR3 DNA: TGTGCCAGCAGCTCGGGACTATTTGAGGCCACCGGGGAGCTGTTTTTT. Residues: CASSSGLFEATGELFF.